This TCR beta chain was obtained from a study of identical twins. The CDR3 is 18 residues long. CDR1 is DFQATT and CDR2 is SNEGSKA in the germline V gene (reference sequence). The V segment lost 0 bases and the J segment 4 bases; nucleotides outside the gene matches: 14. No donor was unhealthy or non-Caucasian. This clonotype was found many times. Each CDR3 protein is one row after TCRdb ran MiXCR on the 5' RACE reads. The data contain roughly 770,000 distinct CDR3 sequences, 18% of them singletons. The sample was also linked to a second study, of T cells expressing NK-cell markers. From that study: All TCR beta repertoires analysed originated from sorted CD3+CD56+NKG2C+, CD3+CD56+NKG2C- and CD3+CD56-NKG2C+ T cells. Top CD8+ clonotypes included the dominant CD3+CD56+NKG2C+ clonotypes in roughly six donors. Specificity for HCMV among expanded NKG2C+ T cell clones was not established.

The sequenced material came from PBMCs. This receptor was taken from a young woman in good health. The chain carries TRBV20-1 and TRBJ2-3; TRBD2 matches 9 bases. The CDR3 nucleotides are TGCAGTGCTAGAGAAACCACCGCCGGGGCGGGGGGGGCAGATACGCAGTATTTT. Its translation is CSARETTAGAGGADTQYF.